The text below deals with one T cell receptor (beta chain). Its antigen remains unidentified. Clones were sequenced by immunoSEQ multiplex PCR, and TCRdb holds only the in-frame ones, with some missing. The sample records more than 45,000 clones, about 81% being singletons. This sample is part of a study of T cell responses to AZD1222 COVID-19 vaccine. CDR1 and CDR2 from the germline V gene are SGHDN and FVKESK. V gave up 4 bases and J gave up 5 bases, with 12 bases separating them. CDR3 length: 14 residues. Whole-study results and caveats: The donor group comprised mostly white British people and more females; the analysis possibly underestimated clonal diversity.

Source: peripheral blood, taken on day 0 of AZD1222 vaccination. This clonotype originated in an adult in good health. V usage is TRBV14 and J usage is TRBJ2-1; possibly TRBD1 for D (5 bases). CDR3: CASSLRGGNNEQFF. As DNA, the CDR3 is TGTGCCAGCAGCCTTAGGGGCGGCAACAATGAGCAGTTCTTC.